These 25 T cell receptor beta chains came from one sample sequenced in a study of T cell responses to AZD1222 COVID-19 vaccine. Using immunoSEQ multiplex PCR, the repertoire was profiled, and TCRdb retains in-frame clones only, with some absent. The profile shows 140,000 to 150,000 clones, around nine tenths of them singletons. The sample was peripheral blood, taken on day 0 of AZD1222 vaccination. These receptors originate from an adult in good health.

The V gene is TRBV27, the J gene TRBJ2-7; D is possibly TRBD2 (6 bases). From germline, CDR1 is MNHEY and CDR2 SMNVEV (reference sequence). This CDR3 is 13 amino acids long. V was trimmed by 6 bases and J by 3 bases, leaving 12 bases between them. The CDR3 region has the DNA TGTGCCAGCAGCCCCTTGGGAGGCTACGAGCAGTACTTC. The encoded protein is CASSPLGGYEQYF.

The chain has TRBV15 and TRBJ2-7, with D perhaps matching TRBD2 (5 bases). Germline CDR1 LNHNV, CDR2 YYDKDF (reference sequence). This CDR3 has 13 residues. The V end was cut by 4 bases, the J end by 6 bases, with 13 bases between. The chain's CDR3 is CATSTGEMGEQYF. For the CDR3, the DNA is TGTGCCACCAGCACCGGGGAAATGGGCGAGCAGTACTTC. Variable domain in full (rest from reference TRBV15 and TRBJ2-7): DAMVIQNPRYQVTQFGKPVTLSCSQTLNHNVMYWYQQKSSQAPKLLFHYYDKDFNNEADTPDNFQSRRPNTSFCFLDIRSPGLGDTAMYLCATSTGEMGEQYFGPGTRLTVT.

The genes are TRBV5-4 and TRBJ2-7; a weak D match, TRBD2 (6 bases). V was clipped by 4 bases and J by 2 bases, with 25 bases between them. From germline, CDR1 is SGHNT and CDR2 YYREEE (reference sequence). The CDR3 is 18 amino acids. The CDR3 is CASSQIGGVGLSAYEQYF. CDR3 nucleotide sequence: TGTGCCAGCAGCCAGATAGGCGGGGTCGGTTTATCGGCCTACGAGCAGTACTTC. Using reference TRBV5-4 and TRBJ2-7 for the parts outside the CDR3, the full variable domain is ETGVTQSPTHLIKTRGQQVTLRCSSQSGHNTVSWYQQALGQGPQFIFQYYREEENGRGNFPPRFSGLQFPNYSSELNVNALELDDSALYLCASSQIGGVGLSAYEQYFGPGTRLTVT.

The chain joins TRBV24-1 to TRBJ1-2, with TRBD1 identical over 12 bases. Per the germline V gene, CDR1 is KGHDR and CDR2 is SFDVKD. J lost 8 bases, V lost 3 bases, and 6 bases had no gene match. This CDR3 is 15 amino acids long. The CDR3 region has the DNA TGTGCCACCAGTGATCCGGGACAGGGGGCTCTCGGCTACACCTTC. It yields the protein CATSDPGQGALGYTF.

The chain employs TRBV7-9 and TRBJ2-3; 7 bases align to TRBD2. Germline V gene lookup returns CDR1 SEHNR and CDR2 FQNEAQ (reference sequence). The CDR3 totals 14 residues. Unmatched junction bases numbered 12, after V lost 4 bases and J lost 11 bases. The CDR3 loop is CASSSPAPPGGQYF. CDR3 bases: TGTGCCAGCAGCTCCCCCGCACCACCGGGAGGGCAGTATTTT.

The CDR3 sequence: CASSSAGLAGGPSSTDTQYF. CDR3 DNA: TGTGCCAGCAGTTCGGCGGGACTAGCGGGAGGGCCCTCGAGCACAGATACGCAGTATTTT. The chain combines TRBV27 with TRBJ2-3, with 16 bases fitting TRBD2. CDR3 length: 20 amino acids. With 4 bases clipped from V and 0 bases from J, the junction kept 10 bases outside the gene matches. The germline CDR1 and CDR2 sequences are MNHEY and SMNVEV (reference sequence).

The chain joins TRBV10-1 to TRBJ1-4; 8 nucleotides align to TRBD1. The CDR3 is made up of 15 amino acids. Trimming cost V 0 bases and J 7 bases; bases outside gene matches: 4. Per the germline V gene, CDR1 is WNHNN and CDR2 is SYGVQD (reference sequence). CDR3 bases: TGCGCCAGCAGTGAGTCTACAGGGGGGAGTGAAAAACTGTTTTTT. This encodes CASSESTGGSEKLFF.

The chain carries TRBV25-1 and TRBJ2-3, with 7 bases fitting TRBD1. CDR1 MGHDK and CDR2 SYGVNS come from the germline V gene. V trimming: 7 bases; J trimming: 4 bases; junction bases outside the gene matches: 5. The CDR3 extends over 13 amino acids. The CDR3 nucleotides are TGTGCCAGCACCGACAGGGATCCAGATACGCAGTATTTT. Amino acids: CASTDRDPDTQYF. The whole variable domain, remainder taken from reference TRBV25-1 and TRBJ2-3, is EADIYQTPRYLVIGTGKKITLECSQTMGHDKMYWYQQDPGMELHLIHYSYGVNSTEKGDLSSESTVSRIRTEHFPLTLESARPSHTSQYLCASTDRDPDTQYFGPGTRLTVL.

The chain couples TRBV19 to TRBJ2-1; 11 bases are a match to TRBD2. Trimming took 6 bases from V and 2 from J; bases not matched to a gene: 9. Germline assignment: CDR1 LNHDA and CDR2 SQIVND (reference sequence). CDR3 size: 17 residues. CDR3 DNA sequence: TGTGCCAGTAGGCCAGGGACTAGCGGAGACCCCTACAATGAGCAGTTCTTC. This gives the protein CASRPGTSGDPYNEQFF. Supplemented by reference TRBV19 and TRBJ2-1, the full variable domain reads DGGITQSPKYLFRKEGQNVTLSCEQNLNHDAMYWYRQDPGQGLRLIYYSQIVNDFQKGDIAEGYSVSREKKESFPLTVTSAQKNPTAFYLCASRPGTSGDPYNEQFFGPGTRLTVL.

A few counts support this clone. The gene calls are TRBV2 and TRBJ1-1, with 7 bases that match TRBD1. Trimming at V came to 7 bases and at J to 7 bases, leaving 15 bases not matched to a gene. The V gene's germline CDR1 is SNHLY and CDR2 FYNNEI. The CDR3 length is 15 residues. The DNA of the CDR3 is TGTGCCAGCACCTATACCCTGGGGACAGATAGTGAAGCTTTCTTT. Residues: CASTYTLGTDSEAFF.

The chain recombines TRBV7-9 with TRBJ1-3; a weak D match, TRBD1 (5 bases). Trimming took 8 bases from V and 0 from J, leaving 11 bases between them. The CDR3 has 14 amino acids. Germline V CDR1 and CDR2: SEHNR, FQNEAQ (reference sequence). Here the CDR3 reads CASRGDGSGNTIYF. Written as DNA, the CDR3 is TGTGCCAGCCGAGGGGACGGCTCTGGAAACACCATATATTTT.

This clone has just a few counts. CDR3 coding DNA: TGTGCCAGCAGTCGGACCGGGACCAACTCCTACGAGCAGTACTTC. It translates to CASSRTGTNSYEQYF. The V gene is TRBV6-6, the J gene TRBJ2-7, with D possibly called TRBD1 or TRBD2 (5 bases each). The V gene's germline CDR1 is MNHNY and CDR2 SVGAGI (reference sequence). Trimming removed 5 bases at V and 0 bases at J, with 14 bases between. The CDR3 spans 15 residues.

This chain's CDR3 is CASSFRVGETQYF. The DNA of the CDR3 is TGCGCCAGCAGCTTTAGGGTGGGAGAGACCCAGTACTTC. This chain connects TRBV5-1 to TRBJ2-5; D remains unclear. The germline V gene has CDR1 SGHRS and CDR2 YFSETQ. The V and J ends lost 2 bases and 4 bases respectively, with 9 bases between them. CDR3 size: 13 residues.

This chain connects TRBV5-4 to TRBJ2-5, with unresolved D. Trimming stripped 3 bases from V and 2 bases from J, with 14 bases between. In germline, CDR1 is SGHNT, CDR2 YYREEE (reference sequence). The CDR3 totals 15 residues. The DNA of the CDR3 is TGTGCCAGCAGCTACAATCTGGGCGCTCAAGAGACCCAGTACTTC. Amino acids: CASSYNLGAQETQYF.

This chain uses TRBV5-1 with TRBJ2-2; weak D call: TRBD2 (6 bases). Germline V gives CDR1 SGHRS, CDR2 YFSETQ. This CDR3 region has 14 residues. Between the trimmed V and J ends, which lost 0 bases and 4 bases, there was a span of 7 bases. As DNA, the CDR3 is TGCGCCAGCAGCTTGGGACTAGTCACCGGGGAGCTGTTTTTT. This translates into CASSLGLVTGELFF.

The gene calls are TRBV18 and TRBJ1-3; 7 bases agree with TRBD1. The junction had 3 bases not matched to a gene; V was cut back by 6 bases and J by 4 bases. In germline, CDR1 is KGHSH, CDR2 LQKENI. CDR3 size: 13 residues. CDR3 sequence: CASSDREGNTIYF. DNA for the CDR3: TGTGCCAGCTCCGACAGGGAAGGAAACACCATATATTTT. Filled out from reference TRBV18 and TRBJ1-3, the complete variable domain reads NAGVMQNPRHLVRRRGQEARLRCSPMKGHSHVYWYRQLPEEGLKFMVYLQKENIIDESGMPKERFSAEFPKEGPSILRIQQVVRGDSAAYFCASSDREGNTIYFGEGSWLTVV.

The chain carries TRBV5-8 and TRBJ1-2; TRBD1 is a possible D gene (5 bases). V dropped 7 bases and J dropped 2 bases, with 12 bases sitting between them. The CDR3 extends over 13 amino acids. Germline V gene data show CDR1 as SGHTS and CDR2 as YDEGEE. CDR3 sequence reads: CASGQWGNYGYTF. DNA for the CDR3: TGTGCCAGCGGCCAGTGGGGCAACTATGGCTACACCTTC.

V gene TRBV27 combines with J gene TRBJ2-7, with 11 bases identical to TRBD2. V lost 4 bases to trimming and J lost 2 bases; unmatched junction nucleotides: 25. CDR1 is MNHEY and CDR2 is SMNVEV in the germline V gene (reference sequence). This CDR3 has 22 amino acids. The CDR3 spells CASSSQTGTEVTSGAPTYEQYF. Written as DNA, the CDR3 is TGTGCCAGCAGTTCCCAAACCGGGACGGAGGTGACTAGCGGGGCACCGACCTACGAGCAGTACTTC.

The chain uses TRBV5-1 and TRBJ1-2; tentatively, D is TRBD1 (6 bases). Trimming left V 5 bases short and J 8 bases short, with 22 bases between. Germline lookup yields CDR1 SGHRS and CDR2 YFSETQ. This CDR3 has 15 amino acids. The CDR3 coding sequence is TGCGCCAGCAGTCAGACAAGGACAGAGTCATGGGGCTACACCTTC. It specifies CASSQTRTESWGYTF.

The gene calls are TRBV3-1 (or the pseudogene TRBV3-2) and TRBJ2-5; maybe TRBD1 (6 bases). Trimming shortened V by 1 base and J by 1 base, and 13 bases separated the two germline ends. CDR1 is LGHDT, CDR2 YNNKEL, per germline (reference sequence). The CDR3 length is 16 residues. CDR3 loop: CASSQGGYRVQETQYF. In DNA form, the CDR3 reads TGTGCCAGCAGCCAAGGGGGCTACAGGGTCCAAGAGACCCAGTACTTC.

The chain links TRBV7-3 to TRBJ2-7; TRBD1 matches at 11 bases. V shed 4 bases and J 10 bases; nucleotides not matched to a gene: 9. This CDR3 contains 14 residues. Germline-derived CDR1 and CDR2 are SGHTA and FQGTGA. CDR3 sequence (DNA): TGTGCCAGCAGCTCTTCCGGGACAGGGGGTGATCAGTACTTC. It encodes CASSSSGTGGDQYF.

This clone was counted a few times. The chain carries TRBV2 and TRBJ1-1; TRBD1 might be the D (5 bases). There are 13 residues in the CDR3. Germline-derived CDR1 and CDR2 are SNHLY and FYNNEI. Trimming removed 6 bases at V and 0 bases at J, with 8 bases between. CDR3 in DNA: TGTGCCAGCAGCGCGACAGTGAACACTGAAGCTTTCTTT. Protein product: CASSATVNTEAFF. Together with reference TRBV2 and TRBJ1-1, the CDR3 gives the full variable domain: EPEVTQTPSHQVTQMGQEVILRCVPISNHLYFYWYRQILGQKVEFLVSFYNNEISEKSEIFDDQFSVERPDGSNFTLKIRSTKLEDSAMYFCASSATVNTEAFFGQGTRLTVV.

The chain carries TRBV5-1 and TRBJ1-3; 7 bases are a match to TRBD1. CDR1 and CDR2 from the germline V gene are SGHRS and YFSETQ. The CDR3 runs 16 residues. After removal of 1 base from V and 4 bases from J, the junction contained 8 bases not matched to a gene. CDR3 region: CASSLSWTGRGNTIYF. The CDR3 nucleotides are TGCGCCAGCAGCTTGAGTTGGACAGGCAGGGGAAACACCATATATTTT. The full variable domain, its missing parts supplied by reference TRBV5-1 and TRBJ1-3, is KAGVTQTPRYLIKTRGQQVTLSCSPISGHRSVSWYQQTPGQGLQFLFEYFSETQRNKGNFPGRFSGRQFSNSRSEMNVSTLELGDSALYLCASSLSWTGRGNTIYFGEGSWLTVV.

V usage is TRBV12-3 or TRBV12-4 and J usage is TRBJ1-4; D is possibly TRBD1 (5 bases). This CDR3 contains 13 residues. Deletions cut 3 bases from V and 8 bases from J, with 10 bases between. DNA for the CDR3: TGTGCCAGCAGTTTGATTGAGGGGGAAAAACTGTTTTTT. It yields the protein CASSLIEGEKLFF.

The chain employs TRBV30 and TRBJ1-6; the D gene is possibly TRBD1 (6 bases). With 2 bases removed from V and 7 bases from J, the gap between germline ends came to 15 bases. This CDR3 contains 15 residues. Germline V gene data show CDR1 as GTSNPN and CDR2 as SVGIG (reference sequence). CDR3 nucleotide sequence: TGTGCCTGGAGTAGTCCCGGACAGATGAATTCACCCCTCCACTTT. This sequence encodes CAWSSPGQMNSPLHF.